This T cell receptor beta chain was retrieved from a study of cytomegalovirus exposure and HLA in healthy donors (dated by TCRdb to about 2017). With respect to the entire study: In an earlier analysis of several hundred of the donors, approximately 300 Gb of sequence data and 90 million to 120 million unique TCR beta sequences from 150 million to 200 million T cells were reported. About 280 gigabases of sequencing data and roughly 90 million unique TCR sequences were included in an early release covering around 600 HLA-typed donors. Of the 300 to 450 genotyped donors, 80% to 90% were placed in the genetic ancestry cluster associated with self-reported Caucasian donors. The aim of the study was to test whether cataloging public T cell receptors could identify signatures of past pathogen exposure. The study profiled the T cell repertoires of hundreds of subjects by immunosequencing and related them to cytomegalovirus serostatus. A separate validation cohort of more than 100 different subjects was used in addition to the 666-subject first cohort. To predict cytomegalovirus infection status, the study brought together high-throughput TCR immunosequencing, statistical association of individual TCRs with disease status, and machine learning. A later analysis re-examined previously published TCR beta repertoires from over 500 donors and added high-resolution HLA genotyping to investigate patterns of TCR occurrence. Rather than using new phenotypic data, the later analysis identified candidate immune exposures from TCR beta sequences and from how often those sequences occurred across donors. An earlier analysis of several hundred of the donors used high-throughput TCR beta sequencing to judge whether each TCR beta V gene segment behaved as functional or pseudogenic. Donor age, sex, ethnicity and CMV serostatus were compiled together with the repertoire data. In a later genetic analysis, genome-wide SNP genotypes for about 60% of the 666 donors were used, and that subset was treated as a discovery cohort. All discovery cohort repertoires had been generated using a single sequencing platform. HLA typing included class I and class II loci at four-digit resolution. Typing coverage varied by locus: about 629-630 donors for A, B, C, DRB1 and DQB1; roughly 510 for DQA1; 606 for DPA1; 400 to 480 for DPB1. Five DR-DQ haplotypes were treated as single units for association and clustering because of strong linkage in the cohort. Across 398 genotyped donors of the cohort, an average of about 240,000 unique TCR beta nucleotide sequences per donor were sequenced, and roughly a sixth of those sequences were non-productive.

Results the study describes overall, beyond this receptor: The study gave a list of about 170 TCR beta chains associated with cytomegalovirus. Because HLA typing was missing for some donors at each locus, association tests included only the typed subset. In vitro tests confirmed that a few of the cytomegalovirus-associated TCR beta chains recognize cytomegalovirus antigens. In this cohort, only TCR beta chains were sequenced, and detectable features were limited by the absence of alpha or paired-chain data. The only immune exposure information available for the cohort was CMV serostatus. The authors suggested that the approach could potentially be extended to other disease states and immunological phenotypes. An earlier analysis of around 600 of the donors showed that most TCR beta V segments appeared in productive rearrangements either about 90% or about 30% of the time, which broadly matched IMGT annotations. Linkage disequilibrium might explain the correlated functional status among segregating V segments, but an unknown experimental factor could not be excluded. According to a later genetic analysis, donors in an Asian-associated ancestry cluster had fewer N-insertions in productive TCRs than the roughly 700-donor mean. A later analysis reported that several top co-occurrence clusters appeared linked to parvovirus B19, influenza, CMV and Epstein-Barr virus. A further reported finding was that TCR beta sequences accurately predicted the HLA-A and HLA-B alleles for most subjects in the first cohort. A later genetic analysis associated a missense DCLRE1C variant with V-gene and J-gene trimming of TCR beta chains, and an independent cohort replicated the association. In a later analysis, most CMV-associated TCR beta chains were found to appear HLA-restricted, with HLA associations seemingly driven largely by CMV exposure. A later analysis associated 17,000 or so TCR beta sequences with specific HLA alleles at a false discovery rate of 0.05. In a later analysis, HLA-associated TCR beta chains were found to be more clonally expanded and to have lower generation probabilities than equally common non-associated chains. Presence/absence analyses assumed roughly uniform sequencing depth across donors, an assumption that may not hold. A cluster of highly shared sequence variants was judged likely to represent a technical artifact of the sequencing pipeline. Some IMGT-functional V segments, including TRBV6-2 and TRBV6-3, could not be told apart with the 87-base-pair reads, so those segments were excluded. According to a later analysis, TCR association rates differed among HLA loci, with DRB1 alleles showing the most associated TCRs and HLA-C alleles showing the fewest. The earlier analysis of about 600 of the donors excluded approximately 15 rarely observed V segments, including chromosome 9 orphons, because counts were too low. The classifier was reported to diagnose cytomegalovirus status with high specificity and sensitivity in both the original and validation cohorts. When HLA alleles, especially DR and DQ, strongly co-occurred, TCR associations were difficult to assign to individual alleles. Most TCR sequences were observed very rarely across donors, whereas some public TCRs were present in many individuals.

Trimming takes 3 bases off V and 5 bases off J; junction bases not matched to a gene: 7. The germline V gene (reference sequence) gives CDR1 as SGHNT and CDR2 as YYREEE. From the cysteine up to the phenylalanine, the CDR3 has a length of 14 residues. The sequence is cut down to CDR3 DNA, 42 bases in frame from base 1. The method behind the library was the immunoSEQ multiplex PCR assay. The multiplex PCR relied on a mix of 60 forward primers for TCR Vbeta segments and 13 reverse primers for TCR Jbeta segments. The CDR3 region of rearranged TCR beta genes was amplified from genomic DNA with a multiplex PCR assay. The amplified TCR beta libraries were sequenced on the Illumina HiSeq System as 87-base-pair reads. The study's own analysis went as follows. Across the 670 or so repertoires, a later analysis counted approximately 75 million unique TCR beta chains, about 10 million of which were shared by at least two donors. Raw reads were error-corrected and collapsed into unique sequences with a nearest-neighbor algorithm that merged closely related sequences to remove PCR and sequencing errors. Alignment of CDR3 sequences to IMGT reference sequences was used to assign V, D and J gene segments. For a sequence to be retained, a match of at least six nucleotides was required to both a V gene segment and a J gene segment. A rearrangement counted as productive if the CDR3 had no stop codons and remained in frame with V and J, and every other rearrangement counted as non-productive. Following IMGT convention, CDR3 was defined as the stretch from the second conserved V-encoded cysteine up to the conserved J-encoded phenylalanine. In an earlier analysis of roughly 580 of the donors, sequences lacking an unambiguous match to a single V gene segment were excluded. An earlier analysis of about 600 of the donors called V segments functional above 56.7% productive rearrangements and segregating when the between-donor standard deviation exceeded 5%. A statistical classification framework was built for diagnosing cytomegalovirus status from the catalog of TCR beta chain sequences. V and J gene assignment, in a later analysis, came from comparing TCR nucleotide sequences with IMGT/GENE-DB human TR gene sequences. The TCRdist pipeline was used in a later analysis to assign CDR3 sequences and most-parsimonious VDJ recombination scenarios. In a later analysis, each TCR beta chain was defined by its CDR3 amino acid sequence together with its V-gene family, and reads lacking a unique V-gene family were excluded. In a later analysis, approximately 640 highly shared, low-generation-probability nucleotide sequences were removed to address suspected cross-contamination and a sequencing artifact. A later analysis calculated a clonal expansion index for each public chain from normalized within-repertoire ranks of inferred template counts. Generation probabilities in a later analysis came from a VDJ recombination model fitted to out-of-frame rearrangements, and those results were checked against IGoR. In a later analysis, TCR-TCR, TCR-HLA and TCR-CMV co-occurrence was scored with hypergeometric tests, and a repertoire-size bias correction was applied to TCR pairs. False discovery rates were estimated in a later analysis by permuting HLA or CMV assignments 20 times. In a later analysis, co-occurring TCRs were grouped using DBSCAN, and TCRdist sequence similarity was added for clustering within HLA-allele-positive subsets. Repertoires with fewer than 30,000 or more than 120,000 public chains were left out of co-occurrence clustering, as were four to six repertoires with anomalous nucleotide sharing. In TCRdb, the immuneACCESS table is reduced to in-frame sequences with V and J assigned. These tables do not hold every clone; where another copy was compared, an unresolved V gene accounts for under half, and the others remain unexplained. For V, J and clone size, that table is used; D and trimming come from the DNA. Across this sample there are approximately 140,000 clones, with approximately 80% seen only once. The ten largest make up around 0.7% of the sample.

As concerns this clone: The target of this receptor is not known. No quality values exist for individual bases; no much larger clone is one base distant.

In total, 630 or so healthy bone marrow donors made up the cohort. All cohort members were sampled while nominally healthy, although unrecorded immune exposures were likely present. The donor tested CMV seronegative, placing the donor among the roughly 400 seronegative members of the cohort. Each donor provided a peripheral blood sample, and peripheral blood mononuclear cells were used for TCR beta sequencing. The Qiagen DNeasy Blood Extraction Kit was used to extract genomic DNA from the blood cell samples. This TCR was sampled from a man between 18 and 29 years old in good health and CMV-seronegative. The sample taken for sequencing was PBMCs. The rearranged chain carries TRBV5-4 and TRBJ1-1; TRBD1 agrees with 7 junctional bases. CDR3 protein: CASSSIDRDTEAFF. The DNA sequence is as follows: TGTGCCAGCAGCTCCATCGACAGGGATACTGAAGCTTTCTTT.